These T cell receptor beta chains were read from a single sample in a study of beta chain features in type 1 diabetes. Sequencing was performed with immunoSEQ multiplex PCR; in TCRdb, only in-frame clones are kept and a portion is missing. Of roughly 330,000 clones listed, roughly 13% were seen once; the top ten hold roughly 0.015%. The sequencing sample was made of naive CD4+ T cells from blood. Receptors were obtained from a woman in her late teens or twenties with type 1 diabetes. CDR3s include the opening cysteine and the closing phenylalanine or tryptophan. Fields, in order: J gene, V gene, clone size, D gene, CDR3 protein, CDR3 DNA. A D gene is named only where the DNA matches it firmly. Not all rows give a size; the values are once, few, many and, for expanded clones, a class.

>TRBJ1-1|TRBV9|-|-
CASSVVGGNTEAFF
TGTGCCAGCAGCGTTGTCGGTGGGAACACTGAAGCTTTCTTT
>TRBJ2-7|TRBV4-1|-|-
CASSQVFPLREYF
TGCGCCAGCAGCCAAGTATTCCCTTTGAGGGAGTACTTC
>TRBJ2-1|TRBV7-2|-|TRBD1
CASSLFLDRSQFF
TGTGCCAGCAGCTTATTTCTGGACAGGAGCCAGTTCTTC
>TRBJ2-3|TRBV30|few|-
CAWSRAGSTDTQYF
TGTGCCTGGAGCCGGGCGGGAAGCACAGATACGCAGTATTTT
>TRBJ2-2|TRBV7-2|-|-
CASSSTGINTGELFF
TGTGCCAGCAGCTCCACAGGGATCAACACCGGGGAGCTGTTTTTT
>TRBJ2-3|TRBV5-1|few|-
CASSLVRGLPTDTQYF
TGCGCCAGCAGCTTGGTCAGGGGCCTACCCACAGATACGCAGTATTTT
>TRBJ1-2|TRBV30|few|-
CAWTTDYGYTF
TGTGCCTGGACGACAGACTATGGCTACACCTTC
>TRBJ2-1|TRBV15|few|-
CATSSRDGGVQFF
TGTGCCACCAGCTCAAGAGATGGCGGGGTTCAGTTCTTC
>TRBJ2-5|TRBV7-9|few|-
CASSHRPGTQQETQYF
TGTGCCAGCAGCCATCGACCAGGGACACAACAAGAGACCCAGTACTTC
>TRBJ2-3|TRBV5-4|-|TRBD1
CASRGSRDSLYTDTQYF
TGTGCCAGCAGGGGGTCCCGGGACAGCCTATACACAGATACGCAGTATTTT
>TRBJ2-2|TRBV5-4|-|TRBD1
CASSSDRGAPGELFF
TGTGCCAGCAGCTCGGACAGGGGCGCCCCGGGGGAGCTGTTTTTT
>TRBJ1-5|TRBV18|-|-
CASSPSQRSNQPQHF
TGTGCCAGCTCACCATCACAGAGAAGCAATCAGCCCCAGCATTTT
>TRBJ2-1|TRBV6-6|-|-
CASSYESPHEQFF
TGTGCCAGCAGTTATGAGAGTCCTCATGAGCAGTTCTTC
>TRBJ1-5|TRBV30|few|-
CAGGREGQPQHF
TGTGCCGGTGGCAGGGAAGGTCAGCCCCAGCATTTT
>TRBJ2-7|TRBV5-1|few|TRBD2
CASRGLAGDEQYF
TGCGCCAGCAGGGGACTAGCGGGCGACGAGCAGTACTTC
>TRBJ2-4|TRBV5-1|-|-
CASSLVTSRHIQYF
TGCGCCAGCAGCTTGGTTACTAGTCGTCACATTCAGTACTTC
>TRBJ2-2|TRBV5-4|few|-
CATLRGGPSPGELFF
TGTGCCACCCTCAGGGGAGGGCCTAGTCCCGGGGAGCTGTTTTTT
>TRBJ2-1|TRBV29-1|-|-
CSVEFFLAHEQFF
TGCAGCGTTGAATTCTTCTTGGCACATGAGCAGTTCTTC
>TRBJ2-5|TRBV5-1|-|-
CASSFQSGKETQYF
TGCGCCAGCAGCTTTCAGAGCGGAAAAGAGACCCAGTACTTC
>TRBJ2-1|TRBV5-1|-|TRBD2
CASSLTSGWSSYNEQFF
TGCGCCAGCAGCTTGACTAGCGGGTGGAGCTCCTACAATGAGCAGTTCTTC
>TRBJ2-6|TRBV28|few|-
CASSVREILGANVLTF
TGTGCCAGCAGTGTCCGTGAGATCCTTGGGGCCAACGTCCTGACTTTC
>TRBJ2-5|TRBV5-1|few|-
CASSLLGGETQYF
TGCGCCAGCAGCTTGTTAGGAGGGGAGACCCAGTACTTC
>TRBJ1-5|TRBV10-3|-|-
CAISGGGPESNQPQHF
TGTGCCATCAGTGGCGGGGGGCCGGAAAGCAATCAGCCCCAGCATTTT
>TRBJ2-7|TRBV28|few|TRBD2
CASSVGTSGANEQYF
TGTGCCAGCAGTGTTGGGACTAGCGGCGCGAACGAGCAGTACTTC
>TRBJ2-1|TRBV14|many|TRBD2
CASSQWDYQQFF
TGTGCCAGCAGCCAATGGGACTACCAACAGTTCTTC
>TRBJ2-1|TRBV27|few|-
CASSPNAPPGFF
TGTGCCAGCAGTCCTAACGCGCCCCCGGGGTTCTTC
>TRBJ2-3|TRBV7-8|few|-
CASSMTTHTQYF
TGTGCCAGCAGCATGACTACCCATACGCAGTATTTT
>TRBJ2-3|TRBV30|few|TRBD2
CAWSVAGATDTQYF
TGTGCCTGGAGTGTAGCGGGAGCGACAGATACGCAGTATTTT
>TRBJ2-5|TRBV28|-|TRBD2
CASSFDSAGGRTQYF
TGTGCCAGCAGTTTTGATAGCGCGGGAGGGCGGACCCAGTACTTC
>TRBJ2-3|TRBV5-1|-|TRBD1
CASLTGDPSTDTQYF
TGCGCCAGCCTCACAGGGGACCCAAGCACAGATACGCAGTATTTT
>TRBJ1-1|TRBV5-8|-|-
CASSLLPPAFF
TGTGCCAGCAGCTTGCTCCCCCCAGCTTTCTTT
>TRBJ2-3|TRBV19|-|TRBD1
CASSILTGTGADTQYF
TGTGCCAGTAGTATCCTGACCGGGACAGGGGCAGATACGCAGTATTTT
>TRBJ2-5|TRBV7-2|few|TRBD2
CASSLGIAGGRETQYF
TGTGCCAGCAGCTTAGGGATAGCGGGAGGACGAGAGACCCAGTACTTC
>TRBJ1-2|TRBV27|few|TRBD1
CASSLVAAAGQGNGYTF
TGTGCCAGCAGTTTAGTCGCCGCCGCGGGACAGGGAAATGGCTACACCTTC
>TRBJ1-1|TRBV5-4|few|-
CASSQEGGTEAFF
TGTGCCAGCAGCCAAGAAGGGGGCACTGAAGCTTTCTTT
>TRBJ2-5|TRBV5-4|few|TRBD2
CASRSLAGGETQYF
TGTGCCAGCAGATCTCTAGCGGGAGGGGAGACCCAGTACTTC
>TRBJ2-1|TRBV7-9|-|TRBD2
CASSFFRTSGPQHEQFF
TGTGCCAGCAGCTTTTTCCGGACTAGCGGACCCCAACATGAGCAGTTCTTC
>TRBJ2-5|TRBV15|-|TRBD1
CATSLGGTGISKETQYF
TGTGCCACCAGCCTGGGTGGGACAGGAATTTCCAAAGAGACCCAGTACTTC
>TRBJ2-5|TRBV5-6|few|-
CASSLFGGQETQYF
TGTGCCAGCAGCTTGTTCGGGGGCCAAGAGACCCAGTACTTC
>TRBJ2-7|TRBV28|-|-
CASGSRAEQYF
TGTGCCAGCGGCAGCCGAGCGGAGCAGTACTTC